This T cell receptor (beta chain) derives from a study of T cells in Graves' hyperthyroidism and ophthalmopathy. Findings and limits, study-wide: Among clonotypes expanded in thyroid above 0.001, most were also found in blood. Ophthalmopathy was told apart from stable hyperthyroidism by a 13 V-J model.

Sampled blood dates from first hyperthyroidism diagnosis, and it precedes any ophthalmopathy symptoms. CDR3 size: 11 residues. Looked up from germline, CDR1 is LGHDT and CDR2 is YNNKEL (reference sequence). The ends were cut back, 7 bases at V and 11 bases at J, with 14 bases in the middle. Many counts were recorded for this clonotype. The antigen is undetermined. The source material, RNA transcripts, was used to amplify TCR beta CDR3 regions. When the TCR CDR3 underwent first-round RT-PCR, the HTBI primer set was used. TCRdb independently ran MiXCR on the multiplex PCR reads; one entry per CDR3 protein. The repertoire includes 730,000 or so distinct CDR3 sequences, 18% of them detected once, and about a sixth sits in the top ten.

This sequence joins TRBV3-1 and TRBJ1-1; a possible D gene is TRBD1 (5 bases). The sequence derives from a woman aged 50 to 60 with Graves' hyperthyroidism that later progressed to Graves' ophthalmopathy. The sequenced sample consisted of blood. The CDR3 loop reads CASISPGGAFF. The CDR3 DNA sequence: TGTGCCAGCATCAGTCCCGGGGGGGCTTTCTTT. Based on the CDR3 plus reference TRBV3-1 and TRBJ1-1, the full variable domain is DTAVSQTPKYLVTQMGNDKSIKCEQNLGHDTMYWYKQDSKKFLKIMFSYNNKELIINETVPNRFSPKSPDKAHLNLHINSLELGDSAVYFCASISPGGAFFGQGTRLTVV.